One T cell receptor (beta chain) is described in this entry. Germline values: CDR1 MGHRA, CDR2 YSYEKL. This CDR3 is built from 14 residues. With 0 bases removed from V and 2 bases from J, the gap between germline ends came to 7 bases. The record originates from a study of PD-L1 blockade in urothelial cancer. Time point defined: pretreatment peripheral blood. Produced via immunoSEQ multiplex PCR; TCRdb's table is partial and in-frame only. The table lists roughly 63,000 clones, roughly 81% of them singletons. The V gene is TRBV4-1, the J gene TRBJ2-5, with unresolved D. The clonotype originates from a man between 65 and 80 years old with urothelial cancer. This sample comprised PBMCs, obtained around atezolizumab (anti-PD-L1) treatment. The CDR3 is CASSQDLVQETQYF. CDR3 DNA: TGCGCCAGCAGCCAAGATCTTGTGCAAGAGACCCAGTACTTC.